The next 12 T cell receptor beta chains were all read from a single sample in a study of vaccination effects on CD4 cells after COVID-19. Researchers isolated CD4+ T cells once ten to eleven days of culture had elapsed. No antigen is known for these receptors. Assay: immunoSEQ multiplex PCR; the TCRdb copy retains only in-frame clones and omits some. The sample lists about 74,000 clones, approximately 77% occurring once. Source: CD4+ T cells from PBMCs cultured without peptide, taken before COVID-19 vaccination. All receptors come from a human donor who received a COVID-19 vaccine.

The V and J genes are TRBV5-6 and TRBJ2-1; TRBD1 agrees at 12 bases. The CDR3 spans 15 residues. Unmatched junction bases numbered 3, after V lost 0 bases and J lost 8 bases. Germline V lookup: CDR1 SGHDT, CDR2 YYEEEE. The CDR3 nucleotides are TGTGCCAGCAGCTTGGGGGACAGGGGGCGGGATGAGCAGTTCTTC. It codes for CASSLGDRGRDEQFF. Full variable domain (rest looked up from reference TRBV5-6 and TRBJ2-1): DAGVTQSPTHLIKTRGQQVTLRCSPKSGHDTVSWYQQALGQGPQFIFQYYEEEERQRGNFPDRFSGHQFPNYSSELNVNALLLGDSALYLCASSLGDRGRDEQFFGPGTRLTVL.

The rearrangement links TRBV4-2 to TRBJ2-1; D is unresolved. Germline CDR1 reads LGHNA; CDR2 reads YNFKEQ. Trimming pared 4 bases from V and 8 bases from J, leaving 9 bases between. The CDR3 totals 12 residues. CDR3 protein: CASSLDWHEQFF. CDR3 coding DNA: TGTGCCAGCAGCCTTGACTGGCATGAGCAGTTCTTC.

This clone was found once. The chain joins TRBV5-4 to TRBJ1-2; maybe TRBD1 (6 bases). Germline V lookup: CDR1 SGHNT, CDR2 YYREEE (reference sequence). The CDR3 totals 15 residues. Trimming removed 2 bases from V and 1 base from J, with 12 bases in between. The CDR3 bases are TGTGCCAGCAGCTTAGGCGGCAGGGGTAACTATGGCTACACCTTC. Protein product: CASSLGGRGNYGYTF.

The V call is TRBV6-5, the J call TRBJ2-2; weak D call: TRBD1 (5 bases). Looked up from germline, CDR1 is MNHEY and CDR2 is SVGAGI. The CDR3 runs to 16 residues. Trimming removed 0 bases at V and 9 bases at J, with 17 bases between. The CDR3 sequence: CASSYSQGFPIRELFF. The CDR3 DNA sequence: TGTGCCAGCAGTTACTCCCAGGGATTCCCTATCCGGGAGCTGTTTTTT.

The gene calls are TRBV7-9 and TRBJ2-3; TRBD1 or TRBD2 may be the D gene (5 bases each). CDR1 is SEHNR and CDR2 is FQNEAQ in the germline V gene (reference sequence). CDR3 length: 15 residues. V was trimmed by 3 bases and J by 6 bases, leaving 16 bases between them. In DNA, the CDR3 is TGTGCCAGCAGCTTCTGGGCTAAAGGGGAGGATACGCAGTATTTT. This sequence encodes CASSFWAKGEDTQYF.

The sample holds one count of this clone. The chain recombines TRBV6-5 with TRBJ1-1; no definite D call. Germline CDR1 MNHEY, CDR2 SVGAGI. The CDR3 totals 11 residues. Trimming left V 4 bases short and J 1 base short, with 1 base between. CDR3 DNA sequence: TGTGCCAGCAGTTCGAACACTGAAGCTTTCTTT. Amino acids: CASSSNTEAFF.

The chain recombines TRBV6-1 with TRBJ1-1; D unclear. Trimming left V 7 bases short and J 2 bases short, with 14 bases between. The CDR3 length is 14 residues. From germline, CDR1 is MNHNS and CDR2 SASEGT. CDR3 region: CASNDNGFNTEAFF. The CDR3 bases are TGTGCCAGCAACGATAACGGATTTAACACTGAAGCTTTCTTT.

The gene calls are TRBV5-1 and TRBJ2-7; D call uncertain. The germline V gene has CDR1 SGHRS and CDR2 YFSETQ. The CDR3 has 13 residues. Trimming cost V 0 bases and J 7 bases, with 11 bases left between them. CDR3 DNA sequence: TGCGCCAGCAGCTTGGAGCCACTTGGGGAGCAGTACGTC. It yields the protein CASSLEPLGEQYV.

The chain uses TRBV6-4 and TRBJ2-1; TRBD2 agrees at 10 bases. Germline CDR1 and CDR2: MRHNA and SNTAGT. The V gene end was trimmed by 0 bases and the J gene end by 9 bases; junction bases not matched to a gene: 8. There are 16 residues in the CDR3. CDR3 DNA sequence: TGTGCCAGCAGTGACTCGGCAGCGGGGGGGCCGGGTGAGCAGTTCTTC. This sequence encodes CASSDSAAGGPGEQFF.

In this sample, this clone turned up once. The V call is TRBV6-6, the J call TRBJ2-7, with TRBD1 as a possible D gene (6 bases). The V and J ends lost 0 bases and 5 bases respectively, with 11 bases between them. The CDR3 runs 14 residues. The germline CDR1 and CDR2 sequences are MNHNY and SVGAGI (reference sequence). CDR3 in DNA: TGTGCCAGCAGTTACTCATCCAGGGGAGACGAGCAGTACGTC. Translation: CASSYSSRGDEQYV.

The chain recombines TRBV27 with TRBJ2-1, with 12 bases fitting TRBD2. Trimming at V came to 6 bases and at J to 3 bases, leaving 6 bases not matched to a gene. Germline-derived CDR1 and CDR2 are MNHEY and SMNVEV (reference sequence). The CDR3 runs 16 residues. In DNA form, the CDR3 reads TGTGCCAGCAGCATCAGGGGACTAGCGGGCTACAATGAGCAGTTCTTC. Translation gives CASSIRGLAGYNEQFF.

The CDR3 here is CASSQDQSAGQPQHF. CDR3 bases: TGCGCCAGCAGCCAAGATCAGTCGGCTGGTCAGCCCCAGCATTTT. The chain has TRBV4-1 and TRBJ1-5; no clear D. This CDR3 region has 15 residues. Germline V gives CDR1 MGHRA, CDR2 YSYEKL. The germline V and J ends were trimmed by 0 bases and 6 bases, with 12 bases remaining between them.